Included here is one T cell receptor beta chain sequence, with context. Other nucleotide sequences in the sample specify the same CDR3. This CDR3 contains 15 residues. V lost 2 bases and J 4 bases, leaving 12 bases between the germline ends. Germline CDR1 is SGHTA and CDR2 is FQGTGA. The data are from a study of blood T cell repertoires in COVID-19. Study information: Specimens from acute and convalescent COVID-19 originated in the United States, Italy and Spain.

TCRdb's table, derived via immunoSEQ multiplex PCR, lists solely in-frame clones and lacks some. The table has about 73,000 clones, around 77% seen once. The material sequenced was peripheral blood. This receptor was taken from a man aged 65 to 85 with COVID-19, enrolled during active disease. V is TRBV7-3 and J is TRBJ2-1; D is possibly TRBD2 (6 bases). The CDR3 region is CASSLGVGGYNEQFF. The CDR3 nucleotides are TGTGCCAGCAGCTTAGGGGTCGGGGGTTACAATGAGCAGTTCTTC.